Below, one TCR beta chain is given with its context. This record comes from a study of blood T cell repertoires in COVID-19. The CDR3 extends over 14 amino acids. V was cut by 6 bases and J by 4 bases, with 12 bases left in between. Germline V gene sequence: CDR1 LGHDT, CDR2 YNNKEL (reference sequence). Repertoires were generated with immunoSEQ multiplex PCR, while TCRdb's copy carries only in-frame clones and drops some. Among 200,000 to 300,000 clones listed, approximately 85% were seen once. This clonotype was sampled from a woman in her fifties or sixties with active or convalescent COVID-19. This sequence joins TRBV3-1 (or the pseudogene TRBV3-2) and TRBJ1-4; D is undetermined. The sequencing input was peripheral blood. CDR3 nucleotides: TGTGCCAGCAGTAGGACCGGGGATAATGAAAAACTGTTTTTT. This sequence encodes CASSRTGDNEKLFF.